The rows below give T cell receptor beta chains drawn from one sample of a study of blood T cells in healthy people across ages. TCRdb called the 5' RACE reads again in MiXCR, with one record for every CDR3 protein. The table records 1.2 million to 1.5 million distinct CDR3 sequences, 35% to 45% of them present only once. Sequencing used blood. Receptors were obtained from a woman aged 18-29 years in good health. CDR3s include the opening cysteine and the closing phenylalanine or tryptophan. A D gene is named only where the DNA matches it firmly. For some rows the clone size is stated as once, few or many, or as a class when expanded; others skip it.

clone_size | d_call | j_call | v_call | cdr3_aa | cdr3_nt
few | TRBD1 | TRBJ1-2 | TRBV12-3/TRBV12-4 | CASSSGTAIYGYTF | TGTGCCAGCAGTTCTGGGACAGCCATCTATGGCTACACCTTC
- | - | TRBJ1-1 | TRBV12-3/TRBV12-4 | CASSLRHENTEAFF | TGTGCCAGCAGTTTGCGACACGAAAACACTGAAGCTTTCTTT
few | - | TRBJ2-4 | TRBV12-3/TRBV12-4 | CASSFRPGGENIQYF | TGTGCCAGCAGTTTCCGTCCAGGGGGGGAAAACATTCAGTACTTC
- | TRBD2 | TRBJ2-5 | TRBV6-2/TRBV6-3 | CASSPPSGTGRATQYF | TGTGCCAGCAGTCCACCTAGCGGGACTGGGAGAGCGACCCAGTACTTC
- | TRBD2 | TRBJ2-1 | TRBV6-1 | CASRSQREGSYNEQFF | TGTGCCAGCAGGTCACAGCGGGAGGGGTCGTACAATGAGCAGTTCTTC
few | - | TRBJ2-7 | TRBV4-1 | CASSHPATSYEQYF | TGCGCCAGCAGTCACCCGGCCACCTCCTACGAGCAGTACTTC
few | TRBD2 | TRBJ2-7 | TRBV5-1 | CASSWSGGRYEQYF | TGCGCCAGCAGCTGGAGCGGGGGCCGGTACGAGCAGTACTTC
- | TRBD2 | TRBJ2-3 | TRBV3-1 | CASSKGGLAGGLTDTQYF | TGTGCCAGCAGCAAGGGAGGACTAGCGGGAGGGCTCACAGATACGCAGTATTTT
- | - | TRBJ2-7 | TRBV5-1 | CASSPGTADYEQYF | TGCGCCAGCAGCCCAGGGACGGCAGACTACGAGCAGTACTTC
- | TRBD1 | TRBJ2-5 | TRBV29-1 | CSGRQGAGETQYF | TGCAGCGGAAGACAGGGGGCGGGAGAGACCCAGTACTTC
- | TRBD1 | TRBJ2-7 | TRBV7-7 | CASSSPWDRGNEQYF | TGTGCTAGCAGCTCACCGTGGGACAGGGGTAACGAGCAGTACTTC
- | TRBD2 | TRBJ2-5 | TRBV4-2 | CASSQDRASGGNEQYF | TGTGCCAGCAGCCAAGATCGAGCTAGCGGGGGGAATGAGCAGTACTTC
- | - | TRBJ2-1 | TRBV7-2 | CASSSSGAGYNEQFF | TGTGCCAGCAGCTCCAGCGGAGCGGGCTACAATGAGCAGTTCTTC
few | - | TRBJ1-1 | TRBV29-1 | CSVEGGGGNTEAFF | TGCAGCGTTGAAGGAGGCGGGGGCAACACTGAAGCTTTCTTT
- | - | TRBJ1-1 | TRBV7-2 | CASSRLLTTGSEAFF | TGTGCCAGCAGCCGCTTACTGACCACCGGGAGTGAAGCTTTCTTT
- | - | TRBJ2-3 | TRBV21-1 | CASKQGAIDTQYF | TGTGCCAGCAAACAGGGGGCAATTGATACGCAGTATTTT
- | TRBD1 | TRBJ1-6 | TRBV5-1 | CASSLMGQDNSPLHF | TGCGCCAGCAGCCTAATGGGACAGGATAACTCACCCCTCCACTTT
- | - | TRBJ1-4 | TRBV4-2 | CASSQESENNEKLFF | TGTGCCAGCAGCCAAGAATCAGAGAATAATGAAAAACTGTTTTTT
- | TRBD2 | TRBJ2-7 | TRBV20-1 | CSAKGTSGVSSYEQYF | TGCAGTGCTAAAGGGACTAGTGGGGTTAGCTCCTACGAGCAGTACTTC
few | - | TRBJ2-7 | TRBV7-9 | CASSLARDGSSYEQYF | TGTGCCAGCAGCTTAGCCCGGGACGGAAGCTCCTACGAGCAGTACTTC
- | - | TRBJ2-7 | TRBV21-1 | CASSNGDRGYEQYF | TGTGCCAGCAGCAATGGGGACAGGGGATACGAGCAGTACTTC
- | - | TRBJ2-3 | TRBV12-3/TRBV12-4 | CASSNARDTQYF | TGTGCCAGCAGTAATGCACGAGATACGCAGTATTTT
many | TRBD2 | TRBJ2-3 | TRBV29-1 | CSVEDRSSGGQYF | TGCAGCGTTGAAGACCGCTCTAGCGGGGGGCAGTATTTT
- | TRBD1 | TRBJ1-5 | TRBV6-7 | CASKQGDRTQHF | TGTGCCAGCAAGCAGGGGGATCGGACCCAGCATTTT
few | - | TRBJ2-1 | TRBV28 | CASSQGGNYNEQFF | TGTGCCAGCAGTCAAGGGGGAAACTACAATGAGCAGTTCTTC
- | - | TRBJ2-7 | TRBV6-5 | CASRQGQYYEQYF | TGTGCCAGCAGACAGGGACAATACTACGAGCAGTACTTC
- | - | TRBJ2-3 | TRBV20-1 | CSVQKGTSSTDTQYF | TGCAGTGTACAGAAGGGAACTTCTAGCACAGATACGCAGTATTTT
- | - | TRBJ2-1 | TRBV20-1 | CSAPRGYNEQFF | TGCAGTGCTCCTAGGGGCTACAATGAGCAGTTCTTC
- | - | TRBJ2-7 | TRBV13 | CASGGASDEQYF | TGTGCCAGCGGGGGGGCCAGCGATGAGCAGTACTTC
once | TRBD2 | TRBJ2-3 | TRBV29-1 | CSVEWASGRAGDTRYF | TGCAGCGTTGAATGGGCGAGCGGGAGGGCCGGAGATACGCGGTATTTT
- | - | TRBJ2-1 | TRBV20-1 | CSASPLRSDEQFF | TGCAGTGCTAGCCCACTCCGGTCCGATGAGCAGTTCTTC
once | - | TRBJ2-3 | TRBV12-3/TRBV12-4 | CASSRTGAVGNVQYF | TGTGCCAGCAGCCGGACCGGGGCAGTGGGAAATGTGCAATATTTT